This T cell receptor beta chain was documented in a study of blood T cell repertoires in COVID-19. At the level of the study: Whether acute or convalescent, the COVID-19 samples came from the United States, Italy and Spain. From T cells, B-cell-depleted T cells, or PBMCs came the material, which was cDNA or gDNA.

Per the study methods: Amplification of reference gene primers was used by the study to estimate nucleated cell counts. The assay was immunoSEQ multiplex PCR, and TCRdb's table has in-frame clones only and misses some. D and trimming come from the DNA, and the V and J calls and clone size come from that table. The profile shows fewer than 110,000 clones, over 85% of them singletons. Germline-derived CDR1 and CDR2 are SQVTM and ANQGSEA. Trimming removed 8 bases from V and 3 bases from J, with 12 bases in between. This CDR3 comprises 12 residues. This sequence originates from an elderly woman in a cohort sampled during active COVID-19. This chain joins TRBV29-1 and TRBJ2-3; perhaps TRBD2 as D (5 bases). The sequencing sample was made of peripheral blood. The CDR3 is CSPKEGTDTQYF. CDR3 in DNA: TGCAGCCCCAAAGAGGGAACAGATACGCAGTATTTT.